This TCR beta chain derives from a study of blood T cells in healthy people across ages. General study points: Leaving the PBMCs unsorted stopped any conclusive comparison of naive versus antigen-experienced cells.

CDR1 and CDR2 (germline): SGHRS, YFSETQ. The V gene end was trimmed by 5 bases and the J gene end by 11 bases; junction bases not matched to a gene: 21. The CDR3 spans 16 residues. In its sample, this clonotype was seen a few times. Its target is not known. Then a second PCR, running roughly 7 to 11 cycles, was carried out with a sample-barcoded 5' primer and a J-beta primer mix. MiXCR, run by TCRdb on the 5' RACE reads, gives a single entry per CDR3 protein. Here the sample spans over 600,000 distinct CDR3 sequences, more than 35% being singletons. The TCR was taken from a man older than 75 in good health. Material: blood. V usage is TRBV5-1 and J usage is TRBJ2-5; TRBD1 matches at 7 bases. DNA of the CDR3: TGCGCCAGCAGGATGGGTTGGGGACAGAACCCCTCTCAGCAGTACTTC. Residues: CASRMGWGQNPSQQYF.